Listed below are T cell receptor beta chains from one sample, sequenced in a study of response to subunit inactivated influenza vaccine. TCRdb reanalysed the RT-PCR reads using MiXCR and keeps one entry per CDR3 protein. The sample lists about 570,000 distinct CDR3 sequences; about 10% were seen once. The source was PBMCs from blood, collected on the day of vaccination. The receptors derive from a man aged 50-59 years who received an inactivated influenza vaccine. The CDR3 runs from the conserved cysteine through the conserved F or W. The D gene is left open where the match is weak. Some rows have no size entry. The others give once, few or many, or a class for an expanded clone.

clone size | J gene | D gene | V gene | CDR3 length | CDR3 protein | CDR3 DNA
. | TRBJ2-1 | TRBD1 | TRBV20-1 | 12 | CSAIDRGNEQFF | TGCAGTGCCATCGACAGGGGCAATGAGCAGTTCTTC
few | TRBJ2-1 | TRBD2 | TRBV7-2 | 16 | CASSQGLAGGQSEQFF | TGTGCCAGCAGTCAGGGACTAGCGGGGGGGCAGAGTGAGCAGTTCTTC
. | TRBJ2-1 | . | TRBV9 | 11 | CASSVTNEQFF | TGTGCCAGCAGCGTTACCAATGAGCAGTTCTTC
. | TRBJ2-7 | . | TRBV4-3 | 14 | CASSQRGRDYEQYF | TGCGCCAGCAGCCAGCGGGGCAGGGATTACGAGCAGTACTTC
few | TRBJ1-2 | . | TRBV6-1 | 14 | CASSEAQGGYGYTF | TGTGCCAGCAGTGAAGCGCAGGGCGGCTATGGCTACACCTTC
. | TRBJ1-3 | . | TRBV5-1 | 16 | CASSPSGTARGNTIYF | TGCGCCAGCAGCCCGTCCGGAACGGCCCGGGGAAACACCATATATTTT
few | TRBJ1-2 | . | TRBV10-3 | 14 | CAIRSLGANYGYTF | TGTGCCATCAGATCCTTGGGGGCGAACTATGGCTACACCTTC
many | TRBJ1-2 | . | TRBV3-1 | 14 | CASSQDWASRGYTF | TGTGCCAGCAGCCAAGATTGGGCCTCCCGGGGCTACACCTTC
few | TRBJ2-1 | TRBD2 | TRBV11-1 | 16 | CASSWSGTSGKNEQFF | TGTGCCAGCAGCTGGTCCGGGACTAGCGGGAAAAATGAGCAGTTCTTC
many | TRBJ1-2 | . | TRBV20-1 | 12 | CSARSREGGYTF | TGCAGTGCTAGATCCCGAGAGGGCGGCTACACCTTC
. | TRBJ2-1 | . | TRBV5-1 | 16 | CASSFGDPLSDNEQFF | TGCGCCAGCAGCTTTGGAGACCCCCTTAGTGACAATGAGCAGTTCTTC
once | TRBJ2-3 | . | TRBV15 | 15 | CATSRGGDSTDTQYF | TGTGCCACCAGCAGAGGCGGGGATAGCACAGATACGCAGTATTTT
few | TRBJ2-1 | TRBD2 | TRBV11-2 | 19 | CASSLYGRGASPINNEQFF | TGTGCCAGCAGCTTATATGGGCGGGGGGCCTCTCCGATAAACAATGAGCAGTTCTTC
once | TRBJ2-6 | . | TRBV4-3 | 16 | CASSQDPGTGANVLTF | TGCGCCAGCAGCCAAGATCCTGGGACTGGGGCCAACGTCCTGACTTTC
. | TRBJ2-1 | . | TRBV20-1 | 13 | CSASSTARETQFF | TGCAGTGCTAGTTCAACAGCTCGAGAGACCCAGTTCTTC
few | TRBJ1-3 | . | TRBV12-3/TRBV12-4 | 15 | CASSWTGTEGNTIYF | TGTGCCAGCAGTTGGACCGGGACCGAAGGAAACACCATATATTTT
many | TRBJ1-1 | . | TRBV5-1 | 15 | CASSLVGWKNTEAFF | TGCGCCAGCAGCTTGGTAGGGTGGAAGAATACTGAAGCTTTCTTT